This TCR beta chain came from a study of blood T cell repertoires in COVID-19. The overall study: The study drew acute and convalescent COVID-19 samples from the United States, Italy and Spain. T cells, B-cell-depleted T cells, or PBMCs supplied cDNA or gDNA.

Original data processing: Nucleated cell counts were estimated from reference gene primer amplification. Profiling relied on immunoSEQ multiplex PCR, and the TCRdb table lists in-frame clones only, not all of them. The V and J calls and clone size come from that table; D and trimming were worked out from the DNA. The repertoire consists of tens of thousands of clones, with 85% to 90% occurring once and the leading ten covering 1.5%. V lost 5 bases, J lost 3 bases, and 14 bases lay in between. CDR1 is SQVTM and CDR2 is ANQGSEA in the germline V gene. The CDR3 is 14 residues long. The sample taken for sequencing was peripheral blood. The source of this sequence is a human donor with active COVID-19. The donor label of this sample is uncertain. The chain carries TRBV29-1 and TRBJ1-5; the D gene is possibly TRBD1 (5 bases). The CDR3 is CSVPSRAHNQPQHF. CDR3 sequence (DNA): TGCAGCGTTCCGTCCAGGGCTCACAATCAGCCCCAGCATTTT.